This section outlines one T cell receptor (beta chain) sequence together with its context. Its target is not known. These data are taken from a study of long-term antiretroviral therapy in people with HIV. Study-wide results and limits: Patients on ART gained diversity, which nonetheless stayed below transplant donor controls.

The run of the v3.0 immunoSEQ assay was at survey level. The data were produced by immunoSEQ multiplex PCR, yet TCRdb's version contains in-frame clones alone and is incomplete. The sample carries roughly 40,000 clones, approximately 87% recorded once. Per germline, CDR1 SGHRS and CDR2 YFSETQ. The CDR3 runs 15 residues. V gave up 5 bases and J gave up 5 bases; unmatched junction bases: 12. This chain joins TRBV5-1 and TRBJ2-7; 8 positions agree with TRBD1. Here the sequenced sample was unsorted PBMCs, taken 1.2 years after starting antiretroviral therapy. The sequence derives from a woman in her forties or fifties with HIV. The CDR3 nucleotides read TGCGCCAGCAGTACAAATCCGGGACAGGTAAACGAGCAGTACTTC. Its protein is CASSTNPGQVNEQYF.